A selection of T cell receptor beta chains follows, all from one sample in a study of technical replicates of blood from a few donors. Clones were read by immunoSEQ multiplex PCR, and TCRdb kept only the in-frame ones, dropping some. This sample yields over 85,000 clones, of which 90% to 96% are seen a single time; about 0.38% belongs to the top ten. Sequenced: T cells isolated from PBMCs. The receptor source for this set is a human donor in good health. The CDR3 runs from the conserved cysteine through the conserved F or W. D genes are given only for firm matches. Some rows have no size entry. The others give once, few or many, or a class for an expanded clone.

TRBJ1-2,TRBD1,.,TRBV25-1,CASSETGTGGIGYGYTF,TGTGCCAGCAGTGAAACCGGGACAGGGGGGATTGGCTATGGCTACACCTTC
TRBJ1-1,TRBD1,.,TRBV28,CASSFPSQGAEWYSEAFF,TGTGCCAGCAGTTTTCCATCGCAGGGGGCGGAGTGGTATTCTGAAGCTTTCTTT
TRBJ2-2,.,.,TRBV4-3,CASRPGVNTGELFF,TGCGCCAGCCGACCGGGGGTGAACACCGGGGAGCTGTTTTTT
TRBJ2-1,.,.,TRBV30,CAWSVGGYSYNEQFF,TGTGCCTGGAGTGTAGGCGGGTACTCCTACAATGAGCAGTTCTTC
TRBJ2-1,TRBD2,.,TRBV5-5,CASSSAASGRTNEQFF,TGTGCCAGCAGTTCGGCAGCTAGCGGGAGAACGAATGAGCAGTTCTTC
TRBJ2-5,TRBD2,.,TRBV7-6,CASSLAHGLVEETQYF,TGTGCCAGCAGCTTAGCACATGGACTAGTGGAAGAGACCCAGTACTTC
TRBJ2-7,TRBD1,.,TRBV7-3,CASSLMGQVNYEQYF,TGTGCCAGCAGCTTAATGGGACAGGTCAACTACGAGCAGTACTTC
TRBJ2-6,TRBD2,.,TRBV2,CASSEALLREGSGANVLTF,TGTGCCAGCAGTGAAGCGCTTCTGCGGGAGGGGTCCGGGGCCAACGTCCTGACTTTC
TRBJ2-2,TRBD2,.,TRBV11-2,CASSFVLAGPTGELFF,TGTGCCAGCAGTTTTGTACTAGCGGGACCTACCGGGGAGCTGTTTTTT
TRBJ2-1,.,.,TRBV19,CASSTQLDEQFF,TGTGCCAGTAGTACACAGCTTGATGAGCAGTTCTTC
TRBJ1-1,.,.,TRBV7-3,CASSFIYTVNTEAFF,TGTGCCAGCAGCTTTATATATACTGTGAACACTGAAGCTTTCTTT
TRBJ1-3,.,.,TRBV4-3,CASSPKRGLSGNTIYF,TGCGCCAGCAGCCCTAAGCGGGGTCTCTCTGGAAACACCATATATTTT
TRBJ2-2,TRBD2,.,TRBV7-3,CASSLRDYRSTGELFF,TGTGCCAGCAGCCTCCGGGACTATAGATCAACCGGGGAGCTGTTTTTT
TRBJ2-3,.,.,TRBV29-1,CSVELTPTPTDTQYF,TGCAGCGTTGAATTAACTCCCACCCCCACAGATACGCAGTATTTT
TRBJ2-7,.,.,TRBV20-1,CSACSPPEQYF,TGCAGTGCGTGCAGTCCTCCCGAGCAGTACTTC
TRBJ2-3,TRBD1,once,TRBV28,CASSIGQGTDTQYF,TGTGCCAGCAGTATAGGACAGGGCACAGATACGCAGTATTTT
TRBJ1-4,TRBD1,.,TRBV19,CASSMQGAVNEKLFF,TGTGCCAGTAGTATGCAGGGGGCCGTAAATGAAAAACTGTTTTTT
TRBJ2-3,TRBD2,.,TRBV11-3,CASRRLAGITDTQYF,TGTGCCAGCCGCCGACTAGCGGGTATCACAGATACGCAGTATTTT
TRBJ2-7,TRBD2,.,TRBV28,CASSPRVGLISYEQYF,TGTGCCAGCAGTCCCCGGGTGGGACTAATCTCCTACGAGCAGTACTTC
TRBJ2-3,TRBD2,.,TRBV19,CASSAGDTDTQYF,TGTGCCAGTAGTGCGGGAGACACAGATACGCAGTATTTT
TRBJ2-1,.,once,TRBV2,CASRASSIPGDEQFF,TGTGCCAGCAGGGCTAGTAGCATCCCGGGGGATGAGCAGTTCTTC
TRBJ1-4,.,.,TRBV4-1,CASSRAQGFGNEKLFF,TGCGCCAGCAGCCGGGCGCAGGGTTTTGGTAATGAAAAACTGTTTTTT
TRBJ2-1,.,.,TRBV27,CASSPLILMSSYNEQFF,TGTGCCAGCAGCCCCCTTATATTGATGAGCTCCTACAATGAGCAGTTCTTC
TRBJ1-3,TRBD1,.,TRBV18,CASSEGTARNTIYF,TGTGCCAGCTCCGAGGGGACAGCGAGAAACACCATATATTTT
TRBJ2-4,.,.,TRBV6-4,CASSDSRLPKLAKNIQYF,TGTGCCAGCAGTGACTCAAGACTACCGAAGCTAGCCAAAAACATTCAGTACTTC
TRBJ2-1,TRBD2,.,TRBV12-5,CASGSGLAGVSPNAEQFF,TGTGCTAGTGGTTCCGGACTAGCGGGAGTAAGCCCGAATGCGGAGCAGTTCTTC
TRBJ1-2,TRBD1,.,TRBV2,CASSLYRTGRYGYTF,TGTGCCAGCAGCCTTTATCGGACAGGGCGTTATGGCTACACCTTC